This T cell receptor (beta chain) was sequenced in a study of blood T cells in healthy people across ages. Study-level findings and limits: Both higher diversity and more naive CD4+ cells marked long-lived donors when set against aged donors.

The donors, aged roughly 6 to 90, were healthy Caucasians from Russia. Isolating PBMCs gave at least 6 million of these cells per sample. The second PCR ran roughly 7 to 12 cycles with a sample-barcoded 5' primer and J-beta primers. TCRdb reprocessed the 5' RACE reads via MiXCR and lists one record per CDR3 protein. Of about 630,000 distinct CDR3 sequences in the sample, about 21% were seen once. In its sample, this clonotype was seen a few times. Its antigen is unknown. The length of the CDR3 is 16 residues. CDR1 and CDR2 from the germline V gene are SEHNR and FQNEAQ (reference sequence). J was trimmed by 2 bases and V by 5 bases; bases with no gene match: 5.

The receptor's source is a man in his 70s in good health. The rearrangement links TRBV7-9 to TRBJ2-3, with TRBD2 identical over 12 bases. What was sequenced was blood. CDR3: CASSPGLAGLTDTQYF. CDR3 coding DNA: TGTGCCAGCAGCCCTGGACTAGCGGGACTCACAGATACGCAGTATTTT.